The rows below give T cell receptor beta chains drawn from one sample of a study of persistence of HIV-infected CD4 T cells. For these TCRs, the target antigens are not known. Sequencing used immunoSEQ multiplex PCR; TCRdb keeps in-frame clones, though not all of them. The data contain some 13,000 clones, about 69% of them singletons. The material was CD4+ T cells sorted from PBMCs after roughly 19-hour stimulation, obtained from a patient who received antiretroviral therapy. The receptors stem from an adult man with HIV who was CMV-seropositive. The CDR3 runs from the conserved cysteine through the conserved F or W. A D gene is named only where the DNA matches it firmly. The listing skips clone size in some rows; elsewhere it reads once, few, many or a size class.

j_call d_call clone_size v_call cdr3_aa cdr3_nt
TRBJ2-5 TRBD2 . TRBV9 CASSPSSGGAETQYF TGTGCCAGCAGCCCTTCTAGCGGGGGGGCTGAGACCCAGTACTTC
TRBJ1-2 . . TRBV7-9 CASSLEQLNYGYTF TGTGCCAGCAGCTTAGAACAGCTTAACTATGGCTACACCTTC
TRBJ1-2 . once TRBV7-6 CASSTPGFRLGYTF TGTGCCAGCAGCACGCCCGGGTTCAGGCTCGGCTACACCTTC
TRBJ2-7 . few TRBV14 CASSQDQRTAQYF TGTGCCAGCAGCCAAGATCAGCGGACGGCGCAGTACTTC
TRBJ1-1 . . TRBV5-1 CASRLTDMNTEAFF TGCGCCAGCAGACTGACGGATATGAACACTGAAGCTTTCTTT
TRBJ2-5 . . TRBV20-1 CSASGLAVRTQETQYF TGCAGTGCTAGTGGGTTGGCAGTTAGGACCCAAGAGACCCAGTACTTC
TRBJ2-7 TRBD2 . TRBV28 CASASPSGASYEQYF TGTGCCAGCGCATCCCCTAGCGGGGCCTCCTACGAGCAGTACTTC
TRBJ2-7 TRBD2 once TRBV5-1 CASSFGRESSEQYF TGCGCCAGCAGCTTCGGGCGGGAGTCATCCGAGCAGTACTTC
TRBJ1-4 TRBD1 . TRBV3-1/TRBV3-2 CASSVDLSGGLIEKLFF TGTGCCAGCAGTGTCGACCTCTCAGGGGGCTTAATTGAAAAACTGTTTTTT
TRBJ1-3 . few TRBV7-2 CASSLAGLLSNTIYF TGTGCCAGCAGCTTAGCAGGCCTCTTATCTAACACCATATATTTT
TRBJ2-7 . . TRBV6-2/TRBV6-3 CASSYSTSTYEQYF TGTGCCAGCAGTTACTCGACAAGCACCTACGAGCAGTACTTC
TRBJ2-7 TRBD2 . TRBV6-5 CASNHDGGYEQYF TGTGCCAGCAACCACGACGGGGGGTACGAGCAGTACTTC
TRBJ1-3 . medium-sized TRBV18 CASSPRPRGSGNTIYF TGTGCCAGCTCACCACGGCCGAGGGGATCTGGAAACACCATATATTTT
TRBJ1-1 TRBD1 . TRBV30 CAWRDRVDTEAFF TGTGCCTGGAGGGACAGGGTAGACACTGAAGCTTTCTTT
TRBJ1-2 TRBD1 . TRBV2 CARGQAFGYTF TGTGCCAGAGGACAGGCTTTTGGCTACACCTTC
TRBJ1-5 . . TRBV25-1 CASSHRESQPQHF TGTGCCAGCAGTCACAGGGAATCTCAGCCCCAGCATTTT
TRBJ1-5 . . TRBV15 CATSRDRAGWPQHF TGTGCCACCAGCAGAGATAGGGCAGGTTGGCCCCAGCATTTT
TRBJ1-5 . few TRBV27 CASRENRRSNQPQHF TGTGCCAGCAGAGAAAACAGGAGGAGCAATCAGCCCCAGCATTTT
TRBJ2-1 . once TRBV21-1 CATPTRSYNEQFF TGTGCCACCCCGACACGCTCCTACAATGAGCAGTTCTTC
TRBJ1-5 . . TRBV4-1 CASSRDERPQPQHF TGCGCCAGCAGCCGGGACGAGCGTCCTCAGCCCCAGCATTTT
TRBJ2-1 TRBD1 . TRBV20-1 CSASRQGVNEQFF TGCAGTGCTAGTAGACAGGGGGTTAATGAGCAGTTCTTC
TRBJ1-1 . . TRBV19 CASVRGMNTEAFF TGTGCCAGTGTCAGGGGCATGAACACTGAAGCTTTCTTT
TRBJ2-7 . medium-sized TRBV3-1/TRBV3-2 CASSLNYEQYF TGTGCCAGCAGCCTTAACTACGAGCAGTACTTC
TRBJ1-1 . . TRBV9 CASSVATGNMNTEAFF TGTGCCAGCAGCGTAGCTACAGGGAACATGAACACTGAAGCTTTCTTT
TRBJ1-2 TRBD1 . TRBV19 CASTDDLGQVFGYTF TGTGCCAGTACCGACGACCTGGGACAGGTATTCGGCTACACCTTC
TRBJ2-2 TRBD2 few TRBV4-1 CASSQGTSGSWAGELFF TGCGCCAGCAGCCAAGGGACTAGCGGGAGTTGGGCCGGGGAGCTGTTTTTT
TRBJ1-1 TRBD1 few TRBV30 CAFNRGMRTEAFF TGTGCCTTCAACAGGGGGATGAGAACTGAAGCTTTCTTT
TRBJ1-3 TRBD1 . TRBV7-2 CASSLYRGLGNTIYF TGTGCCAGCAGCCTCTACAGGGGGCTCGGAAACACCATATATTTT
TRBJ2-7 TRBD1 . TRBV19 CASSTARTGKSYEQYF TGTGCCAGTAGTACAGCCCGGACAGGGAAGTCCTACGAGCAGTACTTC
TRBJ2-7 . few TRBV10-2 CASSESWGNEQYF TGCGCCAGCAGTGAGAGTTGGGGAAACGAGCAGTACTTC
TRBJ2-1 . medium-sized TRBV7-9 CASSPRGRSSYNEQFF TGTGCCAGCAGCCCCCGCGGACGGAGCTCCTACAATGAGCAGTTCTTC
TRBJ1-4 TRBD1 . TRBV28 CASSSGTGRLNEKLFF TGTGCCAGCAGTTCCGGGACAGGGCGACTTAATGAAAAACTGTTTTTT
TRBJ1-1 . . TRBV9 CASSLTENTEAFF TGTGCCAGCAGCCTAACAGAGAACACTGAAGCTTTCTTT
TRBJ1-3 . . TRBV7-2 CASSLAQQTNTIYF TGTGCCAGCAGCTTAGCGCAGCAGACGAACACCATATATTTT
TRBJ2-7 . . TRBV30 CAWGQLSEQYF TGTGCCTGGGGCCAATTATCTGAGCAGTACTTC
TRBJ2-6 TRBD1 . TRBV5-1 CASSFANRGASAGANVLTF TGCGCCAGCAGCTTTGCAAACAGGGGTGCTTCAGCTGGGGCCAACGTCCTGACTTTC